This T cell receptor (beta chain) was observed in a study of CD8 T cells in ankylosing spondylitis. Whole-study results and caveats: Past studies reported some motif variants in reactive arthritis synovial fluid and blood.

On this clonotype itself: Its antigen is not known.

MiXCR was run by TCRdb on the 5' RACE reads, yielding one entry per CDR3 protein. The sample lists 250,000 to 350,000 distinct CDR3 sequences, around 20% occurring once. Sequenced: blood, either unsorted or a sorted T cell fraction (not recorded which). The receptor comes from a female donor with ankylosing spondylitis or in good health (not recorded which).

The CDR3: CASSSTSRPLGETQYF. CDR3 in DNA: TGTGCCAGCAGTTCCACGTCGCGGCCCCTAGGGGAGACCCAGTACTTC. The chain is built from TRBV12-3 or TRBV12-4 and TRBJ2-5; no definite D call. The CDR3 totals 16 residues. Trimming stripped 4 bases from V and 5 bases from J, with 20 bases between.